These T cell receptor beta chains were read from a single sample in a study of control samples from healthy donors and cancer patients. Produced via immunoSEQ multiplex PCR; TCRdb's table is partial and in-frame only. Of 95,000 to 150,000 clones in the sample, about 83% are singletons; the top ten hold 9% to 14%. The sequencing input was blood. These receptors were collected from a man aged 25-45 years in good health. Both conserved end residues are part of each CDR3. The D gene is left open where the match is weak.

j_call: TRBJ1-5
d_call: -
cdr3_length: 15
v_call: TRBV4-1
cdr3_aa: CASSQVSGGNQPQHF

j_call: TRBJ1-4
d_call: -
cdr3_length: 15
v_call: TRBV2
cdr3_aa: CASISPSYRDEKLFF

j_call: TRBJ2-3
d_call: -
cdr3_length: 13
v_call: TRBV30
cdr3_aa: CAWRASGADTQYF

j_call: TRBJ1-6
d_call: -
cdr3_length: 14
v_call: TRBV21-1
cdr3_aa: CARDLQGFTSPLHF

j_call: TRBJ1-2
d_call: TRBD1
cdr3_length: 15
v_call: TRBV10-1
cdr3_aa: CASSGSGQGAWGYTF

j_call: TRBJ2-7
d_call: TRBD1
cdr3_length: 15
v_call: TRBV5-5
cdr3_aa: CASSLTGTGGYEQYF

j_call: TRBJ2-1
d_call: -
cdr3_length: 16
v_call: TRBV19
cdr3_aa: CASSINLAGLYNEQFF

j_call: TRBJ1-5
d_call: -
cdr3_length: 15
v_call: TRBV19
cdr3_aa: CASSIDFRTHQPQHF

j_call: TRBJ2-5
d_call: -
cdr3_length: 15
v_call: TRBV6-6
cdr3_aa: CASSLQGDVQETQYF

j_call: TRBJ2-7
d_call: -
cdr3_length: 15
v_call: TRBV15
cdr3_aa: CATSRGGTPTYEQYF

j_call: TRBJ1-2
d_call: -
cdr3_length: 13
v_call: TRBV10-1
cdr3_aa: CASSASVNYGYTF

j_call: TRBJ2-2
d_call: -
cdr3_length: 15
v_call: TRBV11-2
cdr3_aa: CASSLEQTITGELFF

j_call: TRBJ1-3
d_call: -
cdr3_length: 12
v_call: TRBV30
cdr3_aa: CACNADRDPYYF

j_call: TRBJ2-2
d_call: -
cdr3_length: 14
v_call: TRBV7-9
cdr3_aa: CASSLDGIGGELFF

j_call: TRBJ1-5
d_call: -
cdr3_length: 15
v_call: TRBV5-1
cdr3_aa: CASSLVPDGNQPQHF

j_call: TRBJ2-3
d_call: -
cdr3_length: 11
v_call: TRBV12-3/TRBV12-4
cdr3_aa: CASSFVGVEYF

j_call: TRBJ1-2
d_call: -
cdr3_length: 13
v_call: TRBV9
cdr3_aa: CASSVLTGTPYTF

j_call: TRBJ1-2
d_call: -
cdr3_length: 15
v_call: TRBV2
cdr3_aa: CASKALVGRGYGYTF

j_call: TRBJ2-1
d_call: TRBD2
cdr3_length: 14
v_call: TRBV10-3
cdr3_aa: CASGGDASYNEQFF

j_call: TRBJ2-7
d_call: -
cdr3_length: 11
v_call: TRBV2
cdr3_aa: CASSYYSEQYF

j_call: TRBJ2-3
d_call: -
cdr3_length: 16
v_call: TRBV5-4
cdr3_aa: CASSSQMNRPIKVQYF

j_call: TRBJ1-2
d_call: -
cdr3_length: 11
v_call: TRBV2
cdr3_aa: CASTLNYGYTF

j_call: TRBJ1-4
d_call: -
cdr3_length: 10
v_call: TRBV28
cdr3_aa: CASYREKLFF

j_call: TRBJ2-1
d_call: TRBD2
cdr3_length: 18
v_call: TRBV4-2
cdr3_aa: CASSQELRASGGYNEQFF

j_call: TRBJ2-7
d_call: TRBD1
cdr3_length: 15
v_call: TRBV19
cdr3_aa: CASSTSYRGSYEQYF

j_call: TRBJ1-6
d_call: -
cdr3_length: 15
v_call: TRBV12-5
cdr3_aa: CASGFAGSNNSPLHF

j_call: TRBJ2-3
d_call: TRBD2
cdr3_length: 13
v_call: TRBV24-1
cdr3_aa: CATSQRGTDTQYF

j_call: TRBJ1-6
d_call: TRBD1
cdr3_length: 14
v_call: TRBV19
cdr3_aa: CASSTTGGYSPLHF

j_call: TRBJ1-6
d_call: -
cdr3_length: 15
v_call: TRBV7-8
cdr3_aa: CASSLGVRSDSPLHF

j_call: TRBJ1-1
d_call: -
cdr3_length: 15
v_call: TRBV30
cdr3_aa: CAWSVLGGMGKVAFF

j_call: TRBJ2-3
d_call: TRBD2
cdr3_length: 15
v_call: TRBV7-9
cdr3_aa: CASSRAGAGTDTQYF

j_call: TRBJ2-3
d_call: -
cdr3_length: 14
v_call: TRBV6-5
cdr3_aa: CASSYLSPTDTQYF

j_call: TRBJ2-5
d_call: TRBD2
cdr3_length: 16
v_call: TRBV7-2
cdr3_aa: CASSSRLAGAQETQYF

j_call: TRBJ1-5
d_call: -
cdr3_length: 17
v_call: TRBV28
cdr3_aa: CASSLWSSGLSNQPQHF

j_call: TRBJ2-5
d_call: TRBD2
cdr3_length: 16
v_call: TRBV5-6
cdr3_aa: CASSLFGGGAQETQYF

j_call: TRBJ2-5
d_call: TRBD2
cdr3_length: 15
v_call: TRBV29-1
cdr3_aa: CSVEGAKRGSETQYF

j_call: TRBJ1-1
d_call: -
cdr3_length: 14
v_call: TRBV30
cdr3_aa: CAYGVGGLNTEAFF

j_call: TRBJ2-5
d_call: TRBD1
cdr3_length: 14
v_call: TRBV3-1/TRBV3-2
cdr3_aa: CASRGTGAWETQYF

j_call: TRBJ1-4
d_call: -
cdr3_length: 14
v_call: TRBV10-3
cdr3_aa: CAISDWGTNEKLFF

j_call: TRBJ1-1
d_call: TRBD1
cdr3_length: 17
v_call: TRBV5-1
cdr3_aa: CASSLEGTAIRGTEAFF

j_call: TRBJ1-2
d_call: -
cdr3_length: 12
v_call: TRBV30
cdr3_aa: CAWGTVDYGYTF

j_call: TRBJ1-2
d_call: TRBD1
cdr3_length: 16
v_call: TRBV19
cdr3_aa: CASSPGQGSRSRGYTF

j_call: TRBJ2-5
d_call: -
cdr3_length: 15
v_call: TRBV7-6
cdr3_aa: CASSPSQGRRETQYF